This TCR beta chain was retrieved from a study of T cells after posttransplantation cyclophosphamide. Overall study results and limits: Donor-recipient repertoire similarity was low at 1-2 months, rising over year one. Recipient CMV seropositivity and CMV reactivation strongly tracked TRB clonality.

This CDR3 comprises 13 residues. CDR1 is SGHNT and CDR2 is YYREEE in the germline V gene (reference sequence). Trimming left V 0 bases short and J 9 bases short, with 9 bases between. TCRdb's copy holds only in-frame clones and misses some; the assay was immunoSEQ multiplex PCR. The sample lists around 6,100 clones; roughly 98% were seen once. With respect to this clone: Its target is unknown.

Specimen: memory CD4+ T cells sorted from PBMCs. This receptor was identified in a middle-aged man in good health, CMV-negative, and a related stem cell transplant donor. The V and J genes are TRBV5-4 and TRBJ2-2; D gene ambiguous. CDR3 loop: CASSLDPKWELFF. CDR3 in DNA: TGTGCCAGCAGCTTGGATCCTAAATGGGAGCTGTTTTTT.